Each of the 30 T cell receptor beta chains below was sequenced from the same sample in a study of cytomegalovirus exposure and HLA in healthy donors. The PCR had 60 Vbeta and 13 Jbeta primers. Produced via immunoSEQ multiplex PCR; TCRdb's table is partial and in-frame only. The sample has 150,000 to 200,000 clones; roughly 74% are singletons. The sequenced sample was PBMCs. Every receptor here comes from a female donor in good health and CMV-seronegative.

This rearrangement joins TRBV5-1 to TRBJ2-5; D might be TRBD2 (6 bases). The J call may be mistaken, given a closer DNA end match to TRBJ2-7. Germline V CDR1 and CDR2: SGHRS, YFSETQ. The CDR3 is made up of 15 amino acids. CDR3 protein: CASSLGRAASYEQYF. The CDR3 nucleotides read TGCGCCAGCAGCTTGGGGAGGGCGGCTTCATACGAGCAGTACTTC.

CDR3 protein: CASSPRLALYNEQFF. CDR3 DNA: TGTGCCAGCAGCCCTCGACTAGCGCTCTACAATGAGCAGTTCTTC. This chain uses TRBV11-3 with TRBJ2-1; 8 bases agree with TRBD2. Germline V gene data show CDR1 as SGHNT and CDR2 as YENEEA. V shed 5 bases, J shed 3 bases, and the junction held 6 bases outside the gene matches. The CDR3 has 15 amino acids.

The V call is TRBV7-9, the J call TRBJ1-1; D perhaps matches TRBD1 (6 bases). Germline V gives CDR1 SEHNR, CDR2 FQNEAQ (reference sequence). The CDR3 extends over 12 amino acids. Trimming shortened V by 10 bases and J by 3 bases, and 12 bases separated the two germline ends. The CDR3 reads CATHGQYTEAFF. In DNA, the CDR3 is TGTGCCACACACGGACAGTACACTGAAGCTTTCTTT.

The rearrangement uses TRBV18 and TRBJ1-4; tentatively, D is TRBD1 (5 bases). V shed 6 bases and J shed 8 bases, with 19 bases lying between them. Per the germline V gene, CDR1 is KGHSH and CDR2 is LQKENI. The CDR3 totals 15 residues. CDR3 residues: CASSRQLGGEEKLFF. As DNA, the CDR3 is TGTGCCAGCTCGCGACAGCTGGGAGGGGAAGAAAAACTGTTTTTT.

The CDR3 is CASSQEDSTSYEQYF. The DNA for the CDR3 is TGTGCCAGCAGCCAAGAAGATTCCACCTCCTACGAGCAGTACTTC. The genes are TRBV4-2 and TRBJ2-5, with no clear D. TRBJ2-7 matches the DNA end more closely, so the J call is doubtful. This CDR3 contains 15 residues. Per germline, CDR1 LGHNA and CDR2 YNFKEQ.

This chain connects TRBV2 to TRBJ1-1; D perhaps matches TRBD1 (6 bases). V gave up 6 bases and J gave up 1 base, with 15 bases separating them. This CDR3 has 15 residues. Germline V gene lookup returns CDR1 SNHLY and CDR2 FYNNEI. As DNA, the CDR3 is TGTGCCAGCAGCGGCCTGTTAGGGGGGAACACTGAAGCTTTCTTT. This gives the protein CASSGLLGGNTEAFF.

The table lists this clone with a count of one. This sequence joins TRBV5-1 and TRBJ2-2, with 7 positions matching TRBD1. Germline V CDR1 and CDR2: SGHRS, YFSETQ. The CDR3 is made up of 13 amino acids. The V and J ends lost 8 bases and 4 bases, in that order; junction bases with no gene match: 5. CDR3 DNA sequence: TGCGCCAGTACCGACAGGGCCACCGGGGAGCTGTTTTTT. As protein: CASTDRATGELFF.

V is TRBV9 and J is TRBJ2-7, with 7 bases identical to TRBD2. The CDR3 is made up of 14 amino acids. With V trimmed by 3 bases and J by 2 bases, 5 bases remained unmatched. Germline V gene data show CDR1 as SGDLS and CDR2 as YYNGEE. CDR3 region: CASSARGDPYEQYF. CDR3 in DNA: TGTGCCAGCAGCGCTCGGGGGGATCCCTACGAGCAGTACTTC.

The rearrangement joins TRBV11-2 to TRBJ2-5, with 11 bases lining up with TRBD2. Germline CDR1 and CDR2: SGHAT and FQNNGV. V shed 5 bases, J shed 3 bases, and the junction held 8 bases outside the gene matches. CDR3 length: 16 amino acids. CDR3 sequence reads: CASSMHPGLAEETQYF. Here the CDR3 DNA reads TGTGCCAGCAGCATGCACCCGGGACTAGCGGAAGAGACCCAGTACTTC.

V usage is TRBV28 and J usage is TRBJ2-4, with TRBD2 as a possible D gene (7 bases). V was clipped by 1 base and J by 16 bases, with 14 bases between them. CDR1 and CDR2 (germline): MDHEN, SYDVKM. The CDR3 runs to 12 residues. CDR3 residues: CASSLLGGDIYF. CDR3 in DNA: TGTGCCAGCAGTTTATTAGGGGGGGACATTTACTTC.

This sequence joins TRBV5-1 and TRBJ2-3; the D gene is possibly TRBD1 (6 bases). The germline CDR1 and CDR2 sequences are SGHRS and YFSETQ. Deletions cut 5 bases from V and 2 bases from J, with 15 bases between. This CDR3 contains 15 residues. CDR3 sequence reads: CASRIGTTPTDTQYF. The CDR3 nucleotides are TGCGCCAGCAGGATAGGGACAACCCCCACAGATACGCAGTATTTT. Full variable domain (outside the CDR3, taken from reference TRBV5-1 and TRBJ2-3): KAGVTQTPRYLIKTRGQQVTLSCSPISGHRSVSWYQQTPGQGLQFLFEYFSETQRNKGNFPGRFSGRQFSNSRSEMNVSTLELGDSALYLCASRIGTTPTDTQYFGPGTRLTVL.

This rearrangement joins TRBV6-1 to TRBJ1-5; 9 bases align to TRBD1. V dropped 3 bases and J dropped 6; count of bases not matched to a gene: 6. Germline V lookup: CDR1 MNHNS, CDR2 SASEGT. The CDR3 has 15 amino acids. CDR3 bases: TGTGCCAGCAGTGAGGACCCGACAGGGGGTCAGCCCCAGCATTTT. It encodes CASSEDPTGGQPQHF.

This chain joins TRBV25-1 and TRBJ2-5; maybe TRBD1 (7 bases). Trimming took off 2 bases at V and 2 bases at J, with 12 bases between the two ends. Germline CDR1 and CDR2: MGHDK and SYGVNS. The length of the CDR3 is 15 residues. This CDR3 is CASSEHAGGQETQYF. The CDR3 nucleotides read TGTGCCAGCAGTGAACACGCAGGGGGGCAAGAGACCCAGTACTTC.

This clone has more than one count but fewer than ten. One end of the junction varies from germline; a read error may be responsible. This chain joins TRBV7-9 and TRBJ1-1; no reliable D call. CDR1 is SEHNR, CDR2 FQNEAQ, per germline (reference sequence). The length of the CDR3 is 12 residues. This CDR3 is CSSSLSDTEAFF. Written as DNA, the CDR3 is TGTTCCAGCAGCTTATCAGACACTGAAGCTTTCTTT.

The chain uses TRBV9 and TRBJ2-2; 11 nucleotides align to TRBD2. The CDR3 is 19 amino acids. With V trimmed by 3 bases and J by 4 bases, 14 bases remained unmatched. Germline CDR1 reads SGDLS; CDR2 reads YYNGEE. The CDR3 sequence: CASSAETSGTLLRTGELFF. DNA for the CDR3: TGTGCCAGCAGCGCCGAGACTAGCGGGACACTACTACGCACCGGGGAGCTGTTTTTT.

This chain links TRBV5-1 with TRBJ2-1, with D perhaps matching TRBD2 (5 bases). Trimming left V 3 bases short and J 4 bases short, with 11 bases between. The germline CDR1 and CDR2 sequences are SGHRS and YFSETQ. There are 14 residues in the CDR3. For the CDR3, the DNA is TGCGCCAGCAGCTGGAGGACGGATTACAATGAGCAGTTCTTC. This encodes CASSWRTDYNEQFF.

In this sample, this clone turned up a few times. The rearrangement uses TRBV11-2 and TRBJ2-5; perhaps TRBD1 as D (8 bases). V was pared by 5 bases and J by 4 bases, with 23 bases between. The V gene's germline CDR1 is SGHAT and CDR2 FQNNGV. This CDR3 has 17 residues. CDR3 coding DNA: TGTGCCAGCAGCCTCCAGGGGGCAGCCCGCGGGGGAGAGACCCAGTACTTC. Amino acids: CASSLQGAARGGETQYF.

The rearrangement joins TRBV5-5 to TRBJ2-3; no reliable D call. Trimming removed 1 base at V and 2 bases at J, with 8 bases between. CDR3 length equals 14 residues. The V gene's germline CDR1 is SGHKS and CDR2 YYEKEE (reference sequence). The CDR3 protein is CASSLSGYTDTQYF. CDR3 in DNA: TGTGCCAGCAGCTTGTCAGGTTACACAGATACGCAGTATTTT.

The chain combines TRBV7-9 with TRBJ2-7, with TRBD2 identical over 8 bases. The CDR3 contains 17 residues. Germline CDR1 reads SEHNR; CDR2 reads FQNEAQ (reference sequence). The ends lost 1 base at V and 0 bases at J; junction bases unmatched: 8. Here the CDR3 DNA reads TGTGCCAGCAGCTTAGTTGGCGGGAGGTCCAGCTCCTACGAGCAGTACTTC. Amino acid sequence: CASSLVGGRSSSYEQYF. The whole variable domain, filled in from reference TRBV7-9 and TRBJ2-7, reads DTGVSQNPRHKITKRGQNVTFRCDPISEHNRLYWYRQTLGQGPEFLTYFQNEAQLEKSRLLSDRFSAERPKGSFSTLEIQRTEQGDSAMYLCASSLVGGRSSSYEQYFGPGTRLTVT.

To note about this clone: The junction does not match germline at one end; this may be a read error. Distinct nucleotide sequences in the sample also encode this CDR3. The gene calls are TRBV30 and TRBJ2-1, with D perhaps TRBD1 (6 bases). The CDR3 covers 13 residues. CDR1 and CDR2 from the germline V gene are GTSNPN and SVGIG (reference sequence). The CDR3 here is CARSGDTYNEQFF. As DNA, the CDR3 is TGTGCCCGGAGTGGGGACACCTACAATGAACAGTTCTTC. Full variable domain (outside the CDR3, taken from reference TRBV30 and TRBJ2-1): SQTIHQWPATLVQPVGSPLSLECTVEGTSNPNLYWYRQAAGRGLQLLFYSVGIGQISSEVPQNLSASRPQDRQFILSSKKLLLSDSGFYLCARSGDTYNEQFFGPGTRLTVL.

For this clone: The junction departs from the called germline gene at one end, perhaps through a read error. This chain links TRBV5-1 with TRBJ2-7; 7 nucleotides line up with TRBD1. Germline V gives CDR1 SGHRS, CDR2 YFSETQ. This CDR3 has 13 amino acids. Written as DNA, the CDR3 is TGCACCAGCAGCCCGACAGGGCGTGGCGAGCAGTACTTC. This translates into CTSSPTGRGEQYF. Using reference TRBV5-1 and TRBJ2-7 for the parts outside the CDR3, the full variable domain is KAGVTQTPRYLIKTRGQQVTLSCSPISGHRSVSWYQQTPGQGLQFLFEYFSETQRNKGNFPGRFSGRQFSNSRSEMNVSTLELGDSALYLCTSSPTGRGEQYFGPGTRLTVT.

The chain couples TRBV6-5 to TRBJ1-1; 9 bases are shared with TRBD1. From germline, CDR1 is MNHEY and CDR2 SVGAGI. V shed 3 bases and J 4 bases; nucleotides not matched to a gene: 3. The CDR3 has 14 amino acids. CDR3 region: CASSYKQGATEAFF. CDR3 bases: TGTGCCAGCAGTTATAAACAGGGGGCCACTGAAGCTTTCTTT.

V gene TRBV6-6 combines with J gene TRBJ2-7, with TRBD1 matching 7 bases. Per the germline V gene, CDR1 is MNHNY and CDR2 is SVGAGI (reference sequence). Trimming at V came to 3 bases and at J to 2 bases, leaving 4 bases not matched to a gene. The CDR3 consists of 14 residues. The CDR3 here is CASSYGTEPYEQYF. The CDR3 DNA sequence: TGTGCCAGCAGTTATGGGACAGAGCCCTACGAGCAGTACTTC.

The gene calls are TRBV28 and TRBJ2-1; a possible D gene is TRBD1 (5 bases). Trimming pared 1 base from V and 0 bases from J, leaving 13 bases between. The length of the CDR3 is 17 residues. Germline CDR1 MDHEN, CDR2 SYDVKM. For the CDR3, the DNA is TGTGCCAGCAGTTTATTTGGGGCGAAAAGCTCCTACAATGAGCAGTTCTTC. Its translation: CASSLFGAKSSYNEQFF.

CDR3 nucleotide sequence: TGTGCCAGCAGTTCGTCAGGGGGTGCCACTGAAGCTTTCTTT. Translated, it gives CASSSSGGATEAFF. The chain couples TRBV6-1 to TRBJ1-1; 7 bases are a match to TRBD1. This CDR3 is built from 14 residues. The V gene's germline CDR1 is MNHNS and CDR2 SASEGT. The V and J ends lost 5 bases and 4 bases, in that order; junction bases with no gene match: 7.

CDR3 in amino acids: CASSLEDRGRGAPGELFF. The CDR3 DNA sequence: TGTGCCAGCAGTCTCGAAGACAGGGGGCGAGGCGCGCCCGGGGAGCTGTTTTTT. This sequence joins TRBV27 and TRBJ2-2; the match to TRBD1 covers 10 bases. Germline CDR1 MNHEY, CDR2 SMNVEV (reference sequence). This CDR3 has 18 amino acids. Trimming cost V 5 bases and J 6 bases; bases outside gene matches: 15.

This rearrangement joins TRBV7-2 to TRBJ2-1; 9 bases agree with TRBD2. After removal of 0 bases from V and 1 base from J, the junction contained 7 bases not matched to a gene. The length of the CDR3 is 18 residues. Germline V gene lookup returns CDR1 SGHTA and CDR2 FQGNSA. The CDR3 coding sequence is TGTGCCAGCAGCTTAGCTGTTAGCGGGAGAAGGTCCTACAATGAGCAGTTCTTC. Residues: CASSLAVSGRRSYNEQFF.

This clone was seen only once. V usage is TRBV7-6 and J usage is TRBJ1-3, with D tentatively TRBD1 (5 bases). The length of the CDR3 is 15 residues. Trimming pared 1 base from V and 4 bases from J, leaving 11 bases between. CDR1 and CDR2 from the germline V gene are SGHVS and FNYEAQ. The DNA of the CDR3 is TGTGCCAGCAGCTTAGTGCAGGGCGAGGGAAACACCATATATTTT. It is translated as CASSLVQGEGNTIYF.

J is TRBJ1-2 and V is TRBV6-6; a possible D gene is TRBD1 (6 bases). Trimming cost V 0 bases and J 3 bases, with 11 bases left between them. The CDR3 sequence is 15 residues long. Germline CDR1 is MNHNY and CDR2 is SVGAGI (reference sequence). CDR3 amino acids: CASSYSRGGDYGYTF. The CDR3 DNA is TGTGCCAGCAGTTACTCGAGAGGGGGTGACTATGGCTACACCTTC.

This chain connects TRBV19 to TRBJ1-1; 9 bases align to TRBD1. The junction had 6 bases not matched to a gene; V was cut back by 6 bases and J by 4 bases. The CDR3 totals 14 residues. Germline V gene lookup returns CDR1 LNHDA and CDR2 SQIVND (reference sequence). This chain's CDR3 is CASSRKGQGTEAFF. CDR3 in DNA: TGTGCCAGTAGCAGGAAGGGACAGGGCACTGAAGCTTTCTTT. The whole variable domain, remainder taken from reference TRBV19 and TRBJ1-1, is DGGITQSPKYLFRKEGQNVTLSCEQNLNHDAMYWYRQDPGQGLRLIYYSQIVNDFQKGDIAEGYSVSREKKESFPLTVTSAQKNPTAFYLCASSRKGQGTEAFFGQGTRLTVV.